This T cell receptor beta chain was sequenced in a study of blood T cell repertoires in COVID-19. For the study at large: Both acute and convalescent COVID-19 samples were obtained from the United States, Italy and Spain. Sample material is recorded as cDNA or gDNA derived from T cells, B-cell-depleted T cells, or PBMCs.

Germline values: CDR1 SGHRS, CDR2 YFSETQ. This CDR3 is built from 15 residues. V was shortened by 4 bases and J by 5 bases, with 16 bases between the two germline ends. In the original analysis: Amplification from reference gene primers served as the basis for estimated nucleated cell counts. Assay: immunoSEQ multiplex PCR; the TCRdb copy retains only in-frame clones and omits some. V, J and clone size reflect that table, while D and trimming were determined from the DNA. The sample consists of 170,000 or so clones, approximately 79% of them appearing once. J is TRBJ2-1 and V is TRBV5-1; maybe TRBD2 (6 bases). Sequencing used peripheral blood. The receptor comes from a woman in her seventies with acute or convalescent COVID-19. The chain's CDR3 is CASSPLGGSNNEQFF. Written as DNA, the CDR3 is TGCGCCAGCAGCCCGCTGGGAGGATCGAACAATGAGCAGTTCTTC.